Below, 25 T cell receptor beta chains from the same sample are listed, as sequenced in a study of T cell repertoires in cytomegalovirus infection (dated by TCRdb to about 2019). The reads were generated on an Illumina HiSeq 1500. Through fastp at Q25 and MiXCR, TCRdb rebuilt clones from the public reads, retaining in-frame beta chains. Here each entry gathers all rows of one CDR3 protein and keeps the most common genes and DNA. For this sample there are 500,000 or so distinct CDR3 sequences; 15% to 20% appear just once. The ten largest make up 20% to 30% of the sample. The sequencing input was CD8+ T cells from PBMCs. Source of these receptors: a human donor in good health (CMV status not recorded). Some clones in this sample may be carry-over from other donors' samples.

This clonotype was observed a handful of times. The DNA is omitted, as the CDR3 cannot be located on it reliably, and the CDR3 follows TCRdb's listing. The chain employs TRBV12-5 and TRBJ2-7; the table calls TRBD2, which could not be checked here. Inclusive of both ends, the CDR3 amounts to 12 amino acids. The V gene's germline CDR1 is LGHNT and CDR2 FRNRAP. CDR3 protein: CASGLVGGGAHF.

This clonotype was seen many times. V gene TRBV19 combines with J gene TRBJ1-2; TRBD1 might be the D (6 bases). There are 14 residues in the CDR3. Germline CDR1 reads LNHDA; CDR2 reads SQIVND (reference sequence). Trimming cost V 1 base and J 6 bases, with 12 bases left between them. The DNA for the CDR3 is TGTGCCAGTAGTATAGGGGGGCTGAGCGATGGCTACACCTTC. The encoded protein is CASSIGGLSDGYTF.

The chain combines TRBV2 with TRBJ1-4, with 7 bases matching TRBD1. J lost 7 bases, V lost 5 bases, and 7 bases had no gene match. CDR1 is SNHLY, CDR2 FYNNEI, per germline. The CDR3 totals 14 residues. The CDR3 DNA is TGTGCCAGCAGTCCAGACAGGGATTCTGAAAAACTGTTTTTT. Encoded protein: CASSPDRDSEKLFF.

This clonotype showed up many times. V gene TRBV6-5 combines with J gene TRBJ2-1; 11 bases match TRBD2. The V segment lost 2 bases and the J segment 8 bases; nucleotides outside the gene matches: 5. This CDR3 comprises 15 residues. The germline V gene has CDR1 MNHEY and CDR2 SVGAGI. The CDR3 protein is CASSYTSGRVDEQFF. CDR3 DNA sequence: TGTGCCAGCAGTTACACTAGCGGGAGAGTCGATGAGCAGTTCTTC.

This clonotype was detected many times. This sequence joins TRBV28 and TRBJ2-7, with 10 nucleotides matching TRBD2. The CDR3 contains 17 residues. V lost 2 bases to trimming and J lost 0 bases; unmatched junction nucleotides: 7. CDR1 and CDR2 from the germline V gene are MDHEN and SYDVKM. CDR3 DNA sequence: TGTGCCAGCAGTTTAGCACTAGCGGGGCAGAGCTCCTACGAGCAGTACTTC. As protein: CASSLALAGQSSYEQYF.

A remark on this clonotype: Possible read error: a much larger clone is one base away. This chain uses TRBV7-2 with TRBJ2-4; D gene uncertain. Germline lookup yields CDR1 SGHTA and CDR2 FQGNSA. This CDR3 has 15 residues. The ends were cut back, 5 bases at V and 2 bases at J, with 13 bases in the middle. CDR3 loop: CASSAPHLPKNIQYF. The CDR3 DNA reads TGTGCCAGCAGCGCACCCCACCTGCCCAAAAACATTCAGTACTTC.

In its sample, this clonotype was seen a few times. CDR3 sequence (DNA): TGTGCCAGCAGTTTACGCACAGGGCGGGGTACTGAAGCTTTCTTT. This sequence encodes CASSLRTGRGTEAFF. V usage is TRBV12-3 or TRBV12-4 and J usage is TRBJ1-1, with a weak D call TRBD1 (6 bases). The V end lost 2 bases, the J end lost 5 bases, and 15 bases lay between the germline ends. This CDR3 is built from 15 residues.

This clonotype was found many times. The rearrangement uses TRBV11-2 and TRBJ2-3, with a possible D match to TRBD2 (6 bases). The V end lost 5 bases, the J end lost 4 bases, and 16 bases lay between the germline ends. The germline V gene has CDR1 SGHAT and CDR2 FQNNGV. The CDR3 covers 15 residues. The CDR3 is CASSPLGGRADTQYF. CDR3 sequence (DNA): TGTGCCAGCAGCCCTTTGGGGGGTAGGGCAGATACGCAGTATTTT.

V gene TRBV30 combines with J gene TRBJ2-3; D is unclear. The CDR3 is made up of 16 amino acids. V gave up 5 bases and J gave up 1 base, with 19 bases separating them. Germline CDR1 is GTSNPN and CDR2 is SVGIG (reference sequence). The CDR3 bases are TGTGCCTGGTCTGTCGCGTCTGTACGCCGCACAGATACGCAGTATTTT. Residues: CAWSVASVRRTDTQYF.

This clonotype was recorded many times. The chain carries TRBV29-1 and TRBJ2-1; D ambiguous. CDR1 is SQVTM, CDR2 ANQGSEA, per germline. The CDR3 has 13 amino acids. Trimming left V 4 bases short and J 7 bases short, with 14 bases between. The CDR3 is CSVGPIKPNEQFF. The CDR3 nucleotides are TGCAGCGTTGGCCCTATCAAACCGAATGAGCAGTTCTTC.

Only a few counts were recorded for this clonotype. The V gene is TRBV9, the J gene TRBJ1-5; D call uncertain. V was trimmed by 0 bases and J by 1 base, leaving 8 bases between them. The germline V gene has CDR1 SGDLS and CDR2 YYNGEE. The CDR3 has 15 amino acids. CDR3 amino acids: CASSVVVTSNQPQHF. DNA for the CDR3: TGTGCCAGCAGCGTAGTGGTTACGAGCAATCAGCCCCAGCATTTT.

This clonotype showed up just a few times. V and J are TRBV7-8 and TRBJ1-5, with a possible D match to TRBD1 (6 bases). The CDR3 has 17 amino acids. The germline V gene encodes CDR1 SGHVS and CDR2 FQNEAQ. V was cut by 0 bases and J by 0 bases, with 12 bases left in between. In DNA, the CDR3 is TGTGCCAGCAGCTTAGCGATGGGGGGGCCTAGCAATCAGCCCCAGCATTTT. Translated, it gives CASSLAMGGPSNQPQHF.

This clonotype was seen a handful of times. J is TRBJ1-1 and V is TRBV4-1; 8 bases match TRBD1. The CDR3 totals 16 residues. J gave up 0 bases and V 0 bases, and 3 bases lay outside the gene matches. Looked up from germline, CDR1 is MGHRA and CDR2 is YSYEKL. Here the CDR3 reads CASSQDRGQMNTEAFF. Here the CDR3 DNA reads TGCGCCAGCAGCCAAGACAGGGGGCAGATGAACACTGAAGCTTTCTTT.

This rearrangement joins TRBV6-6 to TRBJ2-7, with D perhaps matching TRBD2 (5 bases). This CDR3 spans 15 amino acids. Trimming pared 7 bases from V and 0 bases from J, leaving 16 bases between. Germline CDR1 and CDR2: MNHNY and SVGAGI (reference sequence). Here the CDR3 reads CASNPRADYSYEQYF. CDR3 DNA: TGTGCCAGCAATCCTCGAGCGGATTACTCCTACGAGCAGTACTTC.

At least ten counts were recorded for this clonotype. The DNA for the CDR3 is TGCGCCAGCAGCCAGGCCGGGACGCAGAACACTGAAGCTTTCTTT. As protein: CASSQAGTQNTEAFF. The J gene is TRBJ1-1, the V gene TRBV4-1, with a possible D match to TRBD1 (5 bases). Deletions cut 3 bases from V and 1 base from J, with 12 bases between. CDR3 length: 15 amino acids. The V gene's germline CDR1 is MGHRA and CDR2 YSYEKL.

The CDR3 protein is CASSPPGGKNIQYF. The DNA for the CDR3 is TGTGCCAGCAGCCCCCCGGGGGGAAAAAACATTCAGTACTTC. The V call is TRBV12-3 or TRBV12-4, the J call TRBJ2-4, with 7 bases aligning to TRBD2. V lost 6 bases to trimming and J lost 4 bases; unmatched junction nucleotides: 6. There are 14 residues in the CDR3.

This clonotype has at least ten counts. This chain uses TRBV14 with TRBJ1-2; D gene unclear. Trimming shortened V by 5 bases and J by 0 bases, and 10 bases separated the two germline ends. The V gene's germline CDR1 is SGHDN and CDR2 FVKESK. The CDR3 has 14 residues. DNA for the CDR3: TGTGCCAGCAGCTCCCGTGGGGCTAACTATGGCTACACCTTC. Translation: CASSSRGANYGYTF.

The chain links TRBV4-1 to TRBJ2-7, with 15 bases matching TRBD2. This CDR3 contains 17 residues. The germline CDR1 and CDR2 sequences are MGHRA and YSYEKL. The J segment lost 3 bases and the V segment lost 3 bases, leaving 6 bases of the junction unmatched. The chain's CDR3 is CASSQGPGLAGGYEQYF. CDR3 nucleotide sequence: TGCGCCAGCAGCCAGGGACCGGGACTAGCGGGAGGCTACGAGCAGTACTTC.

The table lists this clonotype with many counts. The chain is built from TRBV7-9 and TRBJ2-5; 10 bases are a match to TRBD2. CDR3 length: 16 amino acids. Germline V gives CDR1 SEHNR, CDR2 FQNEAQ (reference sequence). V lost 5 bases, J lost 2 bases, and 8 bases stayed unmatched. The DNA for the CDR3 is TGTGCCAGCAGCACTCTACTAGCGGGGATTCAAGAGACCCAGTACTTC. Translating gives CASSTLLAGIQETQYF.

The CDR3 sequence is CATSRDLGQGAYEQYF. The CDR3 DNA reads as TGTGCCACCAGCAGAGATCTGGGACAGGGGGCCTACGAGCAGTACTTC. The chain links TRBV15 to TRBJ2-7, with 11 bases lining up with TRBD1. Losses at the gene ends were 0 bases for V and 2 bases for J; bases not matched to a gene: 3. Germline lookup yields CDR1 LNHNV and CDR2 YYDKDF (reference sequence). The CDR3 is made up of 16 amino acids.

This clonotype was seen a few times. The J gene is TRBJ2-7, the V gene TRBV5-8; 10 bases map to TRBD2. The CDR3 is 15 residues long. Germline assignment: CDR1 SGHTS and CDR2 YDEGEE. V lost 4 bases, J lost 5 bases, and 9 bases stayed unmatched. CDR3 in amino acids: CASSRAGTSDHEQYF. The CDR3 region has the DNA TGTGCCAGCAGCCGTGCCGGGACTAGCGACCACGAGCAGTACTTC.

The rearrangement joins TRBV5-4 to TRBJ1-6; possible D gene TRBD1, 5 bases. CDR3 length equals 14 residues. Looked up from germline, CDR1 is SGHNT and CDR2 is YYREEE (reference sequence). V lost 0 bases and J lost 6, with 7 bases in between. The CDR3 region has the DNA TGTGCCAGCAGCTTGGGAGGGGCTAATTCACCCCTCCACTTT. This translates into CASSLGGANSPLHF.

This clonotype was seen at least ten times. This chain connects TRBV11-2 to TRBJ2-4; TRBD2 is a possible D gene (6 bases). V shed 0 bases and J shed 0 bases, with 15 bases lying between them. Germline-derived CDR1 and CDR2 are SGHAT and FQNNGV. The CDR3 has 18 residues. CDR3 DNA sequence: TGTGCCAGCAGCTTAGAAGGAATGGGGACTGTAGCCAAAAACATTCAGTACTTC. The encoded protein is CASSLEGMGTVAKNIQYF.

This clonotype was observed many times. The CDR3 is CASSYSIGDTGELFF. In DNA form, the CDR3 reads TGTGCCAGCAGTTACTCCATAGGGGACACCGGGGAGCTGTTTTTT. The rearrangement links TRBV6-5 to TRBJ2-2; a possible D gene is TRBD1 (5 bases). Trimming cost V 0 bases and J 3 bases, with 8 bases left between them. The CDR3 has 15 amino acids. From germline, CDR1 is MNHEY and CDR2 SVGAGI.

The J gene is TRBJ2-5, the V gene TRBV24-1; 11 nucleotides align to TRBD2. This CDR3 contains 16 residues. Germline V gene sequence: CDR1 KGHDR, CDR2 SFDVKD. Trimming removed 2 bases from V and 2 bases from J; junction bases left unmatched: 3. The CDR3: CATSDSGTSGQETQYF. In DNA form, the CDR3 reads TGTGCCACCAGTGATTCGGGGACTAGCGGACAAGAGACCCAGTACTTC.